The rows below give T cell receptor beta chains drawn from one sample of a study of T cells in Graves' hyperthyroidism and ophthalmopathy. MiXCR, run by TCRdb on the multiplex PCR reads, gives a single entry per CDR3 protein. The sample lists around 600,000 distinct CDR3 sequences, 16% occurring once. Sequenced: blood. These receptors came from a woman aged 40 to 50 with Graves' ophthalmopathy. Both conserved end residues are part of each CDR3. D genes are given only for firm matches. Clone size is given for some rows only: seen once, a few or many times, or a class if the clone is expanded.

TRBD1,14,TRBJ2-7,many,TRBV5-5,CASRPPGQGLEQYF,TGTGCCAGCAGGCCACCGGGACAGGGGCTCGAGCAGTACTTC
-,16,TRBJ1-1,few,TRBV19,CASSRLPGRDNTEAFF,TGTGCCAGTAGTAGGCTACCGGGCAGGGATAACACTGAAGCTTTCTTT
TRBD1,16,TRBJ2-1,many,TRBV11-3,CASSSRQGSSYNEQFF,TGTGCCAGCAGCTCAAGACAGGGCAGCTCCTACAATGAGCAGTTCTTC
-,14,TRBJ2-7,-,TRBV29-1,CSVERPGREYEQYF,TGCAGCGTTGAACGACCCGGGAGAGAGTACGAGCAGTACTTC
-,14,TRBJ1-1,many,TRBV3-1,CASSQDLGSIRAFF,TGTGCCAGCAGCCAAGATTTAGGGAGCATTCGGGCTTTCTTT
-,15,TRBJ2-2,-,TRBV12-3/TRBV12-4,CASSLGVGAAGELFF,TGTGCCAGCAGTTTAGGTGTAGGTGCCGCCGGGGAGCTGTTTTTT
-,16,TRBJ2-7,-,TRBV28,CASSSGDLDFSYEQYF,TGTGCCAGCAGTTCCGGGGACTTAGACTTCTCCTACGAGCAGTACTTC
-,14,TRBJ2-3,many,TRBV18,CASSPARGSDTQYF,TGTGCCAGCTCACCGGCCAGGGGTTCAGATACGCAGTATTTT
TRBD2,18,TRBJ2-1,few,TRBV6-1,CASKGSGSQSGSYNEQFF,TGTGCCAGCAAGGGAAGCGGGAGTCAATCCGGCTCCTACAATGAGCAGTTCTTC
TRBD2,16,TRBJ2-3,many,TRBV6-1,CASSERRGGRSDTQYF,TGTGCCAGCAGTGAGAGGCGGGGGGGCCGTTCAGATACGCAGTATTTT
TRBD1,12,TRBJ1-5,-,TRBV27,CASGQGSRPQHF,TGTGCCAGCGGACAGGGGTCTAGGCCCCAGCATTTT
-,12,TRBJ1-6,many,TRBV30,CAWTWGNSPLHF,TGTGCCTGGACATGGGGCAATTCACCCCTCCACTTT
-,14,TRBJ1-3,-,TRBV12-3/TRBV12-4,CASSPTVNGNTIYF,TGTGCCAGCAGTCCGACGGTGAATGGAAACACCATATATTTT
TRBD1,15,TRBJ1-1,once,TRBV6-9,CASSSPGGFRIEAFF,TGTGCCAGCAGTTCCCCAGGGGGCTTCAGGATTGAAGCTTTCTTT
TRBD1,14,TRBJ1-4,many,TRBV5-1,CASSLGQGSEKLFF,TGCGCCAGCAGCCTCGGACAGGGGAGTGAAAAACTGTTTTTT
-,15,TRBJ2-1,many,TRBV7-9,CASSLHGGNYNEQFF,TGTGCCAGCAGCTTACACGGGGGCAATTACAATGAGCAGTTCTTC
-,16,TRBJ1-4,-,TRBV5-1,CASSPAGGTTNEKLFF,TGCGCCAGCTCGCCGGCCGGGGGAACAACTAATGAAAAACTGTTTTTT
-,16,TRBJ2-7,few,TRBV6-5,CASSYSLGLHHDEQYF,TGTGCCAGCAGTTACTCTTTGGGACTCCACCATGACGAGCAGTACTTC
TRBD2,17,TRBJ2-1,few,TRBV7-3,CASSLGDKGRAKDEQFF,TGTGCCAGCAGCTTGGGGGATAAGGGGAGGGCCAAGGATGAGCAGTTCTTC
-,17,TRBJ2-1,few,TRBV3-1,CASSHKDSEPNDNEQFF,TGTGCCAGCAGCCATAAAGACAGTGAGCCTAATGACAATGAGCAGTTCTTC
-,13,TRBJ1-2,many,TRBV27,CASSPTGSYGYTF,TGTGCCAGCAGTCCGACAGGAAGCTATGGCTACACCTTC
TRBD2,14,TRBJ2-1,many,TRBV20-1,CSASSASGAVEQFF,TGCAGTGCTAGCTCGGCTAGCGGGGCGGTTGAGCAGTTCTTC
TRBD2,15,TRBJ2-3,-,TRBV7-3,CASSSSSGITDTQYF,TGTGCCAGCAGCTCGTCTAGCGGGATCACAGATACGCAGTATTTT
TRBD2,15,TRBJ2-1,-,TRBV7-6,CASSLVAGDPNEQFF,TGTGCCAGCAGCTTAGTAGCGGGAGACCCAAATGAGCAGTTCTTC
-,14,TRBJ2-7,-,TRBV20-1,CSARGFGGAYEQYF,TGCAGTGCTAGAGGATTTGGCGGGGCCTACGAGCAGTACTTC
TRBD2,18,TRBJ2-1,-,TRBV20-1,CSARDLEAGGPYYNEQFF,TGCAGTGCTAGAGATTTGGAAGCGGGAGGGCCGTACTACAATGAGCAGTTCTTC
TRBD2,16,TRBJ2-3,many,TRBV5-1,CASSLPSLNNGGAQYF,TGCGCCAGCAGCTTGCCTTCCTTAAATAACGGGGGGGCGCAGTATTTT
TRBD2,15,TRBJ2-1,many,TRBV7-2,CASSHSRTSGNEQFF,TGTGCCAGCAGCCACTCGCGGACTAGCGGAAATGAGCAGTTCTTC
-,13,TRBJ2-1,-,TRBV10-3,CAIWRTEAFEQFF,TGTGCCATCTGGAGGACCGAGGCCTTTGAGCAGTTCTTC
TRBD2,16,TRBJ2-3,-,TRBV19,CASSRGGSAPTDTQYF,TGTGCCAGTAGTCGAGGCGGGAGCGCCCCAACAGATACGCAGTATTTT
-,17,TRBJ2-3,-,TRBV12-3/TRBV12-4,CASSLSRQSDGVDTQYF,TGTGCCAGCAGTTTATCCCGACAGTCCGATGGGGTGGATACGCAGTATTTT
-,14,TRBJ1-1,many,TRBV28,CASSAQGAPTEAFF,TGTGCCAGCTCGGCGCAGGGAGCGCCCACTGAAGCTTTCTTT
-,13,TRBJ2-7,few,TRBV29-1,CSVPTGKDYEQYF,TGCAGCGTGCCTACAGGGAAGGACTACGAGCAGTACTTC
-,15,TRBJ2-7,many,TRBV6-1,CASSFADERPYEQYF,TGTGCCAGCAGTTTCGCCGATGAACGGCCTTACGAGCAGTACTTC
TRBD1,17,TRBJ1-4,-,TRBV6-1,CASSEVVSGQSNEKLFF,TGTGCCAGCAGTGAAGTAGTCTCGGGACAGTCTAATGAAAAACTGTTTTTT
-,11,TRBJ1-1,many,TRBV2,CASSEWREAFF,TGTGCCAGCAGTGAGTGGAGGGAAGCTTTCTTT
-,13,TRBJ2-2,few,TRBV5-1,CASTTGHTGELFF,TGCGCCAGCACAACAGGGCACACCGGGGAGCTGTTTTTT
-,14,TRBJ2-7,many,TRBV6-5,CASSLALLRAEQYF,TGTGCCAGCAGTTTGGCCTTGCTACGAGCCGAGCAGTACTTC
-,12,TRBJ1-1,-,TRBV19,CASSSRGLEAFF,TGTGCCAGTTCCAGCAGGGGTCTAGAGGCTTTCTTT
-,13,TRBJ2-7,-,TRBV5-6,CASSLVYTQRQYF,TGTGCCAGCAGCTTGGTTTATACCCAGAGGCAGTACTTC
TRBD2,18,TRBJ2-1,few,TRBV20-1,CSARDLSGGVIPGDEQFF,TGCAGTGCTAGAGATCTTTCGGGGGGAGTGATTCCTGGCGATGAGCAGTTCTTC
-,11,TRBJ1-5,many,TRBV28,CASSTEQPQHF,TGTGCCAGCAGTACAGAGCAGCCCCAGCATTTT
TRBD2,15,TRBJ2-7,many,TRBV6-1,CASSERRGVPYEQYF,TGTGCCAGCAGTGAAAGACGGGGGGTCCCCTACGAGCAGTACTTC